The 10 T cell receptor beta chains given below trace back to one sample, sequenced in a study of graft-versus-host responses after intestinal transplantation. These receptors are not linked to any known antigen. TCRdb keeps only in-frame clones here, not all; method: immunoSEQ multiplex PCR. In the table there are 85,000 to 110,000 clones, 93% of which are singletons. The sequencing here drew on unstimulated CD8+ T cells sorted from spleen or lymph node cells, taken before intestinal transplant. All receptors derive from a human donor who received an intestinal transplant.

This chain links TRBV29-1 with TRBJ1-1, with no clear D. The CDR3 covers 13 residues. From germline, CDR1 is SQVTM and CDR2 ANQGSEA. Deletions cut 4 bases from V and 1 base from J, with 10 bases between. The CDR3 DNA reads TGCAGCGTTGTGGCAGGCCAGAACACTGAAGCTTTCTTT. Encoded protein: CSVVAGQNTEAFF. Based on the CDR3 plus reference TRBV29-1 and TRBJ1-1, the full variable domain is SAVISQKPSRDICQRGTSLTIQCQVDSQVTMMFWYRQQPGQSLTLIATANQGSEATYESGFVIDKFPISRPNLTFSTLTVSNMSPEDSSIYLCSVVAGQNTEAFFGQGTRLTVV.

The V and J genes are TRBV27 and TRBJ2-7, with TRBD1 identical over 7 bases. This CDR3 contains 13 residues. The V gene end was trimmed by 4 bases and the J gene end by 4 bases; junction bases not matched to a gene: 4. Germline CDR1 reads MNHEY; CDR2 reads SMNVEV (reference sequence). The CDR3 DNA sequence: TGTGCCAGCAGTTCCGGGACAGAGTACGAGCAGTACTTC. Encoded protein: CASSSGTEYEQYF.

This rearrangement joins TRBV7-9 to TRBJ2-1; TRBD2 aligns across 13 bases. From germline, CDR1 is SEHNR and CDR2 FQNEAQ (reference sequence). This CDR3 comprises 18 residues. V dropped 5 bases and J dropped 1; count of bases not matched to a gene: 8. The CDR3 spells CASSPGTSGAQSYNEQFF. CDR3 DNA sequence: TGTGCCAGCAGCCCCGGGACTAGCGGGGCCCAATCCTACAATGAGCAGTTCTTC. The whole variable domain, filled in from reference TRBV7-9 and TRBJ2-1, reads DTGVSQNPRHKITKRGQNVTFRCDPISEHNRLYWYRQTLGQGPEFLTYFQNEAQLEKSRLLSDRFSAERPKGSFSTLEIQRTEQGDSAMYLCASSPGTSGAQSYNEQFFGPGTRLTVL.

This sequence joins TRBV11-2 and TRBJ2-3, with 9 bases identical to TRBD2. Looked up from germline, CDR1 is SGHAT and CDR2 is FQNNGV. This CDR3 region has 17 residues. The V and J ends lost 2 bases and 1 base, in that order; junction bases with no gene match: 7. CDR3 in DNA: TGTGCCAGCAGCTTAAGCCTGGGACTAGCTGGCACAGATACGCAGTATTTT. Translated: CASSLSLGLAGTDTQYF.

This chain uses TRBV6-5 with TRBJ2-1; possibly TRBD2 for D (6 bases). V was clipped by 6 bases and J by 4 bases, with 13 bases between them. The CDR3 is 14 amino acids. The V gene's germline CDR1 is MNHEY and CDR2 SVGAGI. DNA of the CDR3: TGTGCCAGCAGATCTAGCGTGATGTACAATGAGCAGTTCTTC. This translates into CASRSSVMYNEQFF.

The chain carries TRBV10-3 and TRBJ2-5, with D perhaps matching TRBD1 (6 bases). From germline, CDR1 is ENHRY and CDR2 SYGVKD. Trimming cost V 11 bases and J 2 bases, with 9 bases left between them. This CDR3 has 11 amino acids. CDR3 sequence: CAVQGQETQYF. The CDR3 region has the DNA TGTGCCGTGCAGGGGCAAGAGACCCAGTACTTC.

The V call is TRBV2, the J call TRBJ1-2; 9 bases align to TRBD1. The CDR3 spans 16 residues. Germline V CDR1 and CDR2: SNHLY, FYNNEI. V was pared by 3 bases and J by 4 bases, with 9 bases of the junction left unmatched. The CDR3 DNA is TGTGCCAGCAGTGAGCGTCGGGACAGGGCCACCTATGGCTACACCTTC. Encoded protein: CASSERRDRATYGYTF.

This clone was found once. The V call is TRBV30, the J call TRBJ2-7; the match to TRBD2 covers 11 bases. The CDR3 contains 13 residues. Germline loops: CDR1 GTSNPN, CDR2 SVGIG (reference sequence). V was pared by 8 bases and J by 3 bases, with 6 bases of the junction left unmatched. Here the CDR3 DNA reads TGTGCCGGAGGGACTAGCGGATTCTACGAGCAGTACTTC. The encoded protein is CAGGTSGFYEQYF.

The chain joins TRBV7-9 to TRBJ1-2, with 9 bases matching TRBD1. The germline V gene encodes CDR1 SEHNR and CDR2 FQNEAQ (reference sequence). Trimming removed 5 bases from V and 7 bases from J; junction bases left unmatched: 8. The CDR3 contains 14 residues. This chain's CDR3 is CASSARQGEAGYTF. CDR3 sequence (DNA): TGTGCCAGCAGCGCCCGACAGGGGGAGGCTGGCTACACCTTC. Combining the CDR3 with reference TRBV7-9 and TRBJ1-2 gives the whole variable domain DTGVSQNPRHKITKRGQNVTFRCDPISEHNRLYWYRQTLGQGPEFLTYFQNEAQLEKSRLLSDRFSAERPKGSFSTLEIQRTEQGDSAMYLCASSARQGEAGYTFGSGTRLTVV.

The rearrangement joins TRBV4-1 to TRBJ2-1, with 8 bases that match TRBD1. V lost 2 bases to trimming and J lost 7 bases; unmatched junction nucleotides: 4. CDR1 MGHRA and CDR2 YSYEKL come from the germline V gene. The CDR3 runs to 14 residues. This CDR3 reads CASSQTGTGNEQFF. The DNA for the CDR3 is TGCGCCAGCAGCCAAACGGGGACAGGTAATGAGCAGTTCTTC.